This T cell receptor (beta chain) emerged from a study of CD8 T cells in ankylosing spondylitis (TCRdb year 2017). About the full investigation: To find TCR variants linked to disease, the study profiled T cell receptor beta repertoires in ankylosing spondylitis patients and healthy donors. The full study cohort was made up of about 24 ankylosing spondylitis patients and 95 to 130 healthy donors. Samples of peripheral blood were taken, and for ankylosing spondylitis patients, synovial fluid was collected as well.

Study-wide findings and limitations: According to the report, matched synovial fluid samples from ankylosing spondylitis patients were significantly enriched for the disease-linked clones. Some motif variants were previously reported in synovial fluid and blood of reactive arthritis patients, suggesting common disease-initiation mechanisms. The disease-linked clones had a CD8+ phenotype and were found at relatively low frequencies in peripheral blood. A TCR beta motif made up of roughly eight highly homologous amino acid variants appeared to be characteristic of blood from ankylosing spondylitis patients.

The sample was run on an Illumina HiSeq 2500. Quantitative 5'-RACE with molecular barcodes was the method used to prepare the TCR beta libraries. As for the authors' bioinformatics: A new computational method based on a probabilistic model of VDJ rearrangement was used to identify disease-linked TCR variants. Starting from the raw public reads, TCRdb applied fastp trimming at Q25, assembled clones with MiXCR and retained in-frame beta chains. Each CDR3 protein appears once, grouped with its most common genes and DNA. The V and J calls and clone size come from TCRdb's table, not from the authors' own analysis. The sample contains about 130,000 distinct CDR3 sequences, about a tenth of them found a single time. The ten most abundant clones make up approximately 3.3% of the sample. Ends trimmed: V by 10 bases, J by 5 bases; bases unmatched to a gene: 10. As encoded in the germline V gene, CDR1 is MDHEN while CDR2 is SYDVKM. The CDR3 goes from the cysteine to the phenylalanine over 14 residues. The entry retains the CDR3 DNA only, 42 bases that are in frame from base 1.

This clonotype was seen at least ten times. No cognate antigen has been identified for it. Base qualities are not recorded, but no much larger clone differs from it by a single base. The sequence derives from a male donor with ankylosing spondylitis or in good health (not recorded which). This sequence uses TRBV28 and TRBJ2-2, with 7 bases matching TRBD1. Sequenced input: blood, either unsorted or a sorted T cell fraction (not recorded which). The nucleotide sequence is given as TGTGCCACTAAGACAGGGTCGGGAACCGGGGAGCTGTTTTTT. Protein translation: CATKTGSGTGELFF. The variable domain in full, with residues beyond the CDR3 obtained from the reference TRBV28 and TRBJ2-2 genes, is DVKVTQSSRYLVKRTGEKVFLECVQDMDHENMFWYRQDPGLGLRLIYFSYDVKMKEKGDIPEGYSVSREKKERFSLILESASTNQTSMYLCATKTGSGTGELFFGEGSRLTVL.